This TCR beta chain was identified in a study of T cells in Graves' hyperthyroidism and ophthalmopathy. Study at large: At initial diagnosis, before any treatment had begun, peripheral blood was obtained.

Findings and caveats of the study: Model-based prediction identified ophthalmopathy a median roughly 6.1 months prior to its onset.

RNA transcripts yielded amplified TCR beta CDR3 regions. Carried out on the TCR CDR3, a first-round RT-PCR used the HTBI primer set. From the multiplex PCR reads, TCRdb called clonotypes with MiXCR, one entry per CDR3 protein. In the table there are about 350,000 distinct CDR3 sequences, approximately 15% of which are singletons. The PBMCs were taken from more than 8 ml of fresh peripheral blood. This clonotype was counted ten times or more. What it binds is unknown. The clonotype originates from a woman younger than 45 with Graves' hyperthyroidism. The sample was blood.

This CDR3 is CASRRQGTYEQYF. In DNA, the CDR3 is TGTGCCAGCAGACGACAGGGGACCTACGAGCAGTACTTC. The rearrangement uses TRBV28 and TRBJ2-7; TRBD1 matches at 8 bases. The germline V gene encodes CDR1 MDHEN and CDR2 SYDVKM. This CDR3 is 13 amino acids long. V shed 6 bases, J shed 2 bases, and the junction held 3 bases outside the gene matches.